This is a list of T cell receptor beta chains from one sample in a study of identical twins. Each CDR3 protein gets one entry after TCRdb re-called the 5' RACE reads with MiXCR. This table has 200,000 or so distinct CDR3 sequences, approximately 8.3% appearing once. These data were likewise used in another study, on yellow fever vaccine responses in identical twins.

Sequencing used memory (CD45RO+) T cells sorted from blood. These receptors were obtained from a woman in her late teens or twenties in good health. Each CDR3 is given with its conserved first and last residue. The order of the fields is V gene, J gene, CDR3 protein.

v_call: TRBV5-1
j_call: TRBJ2-2
cdr3_aa: CASSLVLGNTGELFF

v_call: TRBV4-3
j_call: TRBJ2-1
cdr3_aa: CASSQDGRAWYNEQFF

v_call: TRBV3-1
j_call: TRBJ1-5
cdr3_aa: CASSQNSGAGQPQHF

v_call: TRBV5-1
j_call: TRBJ2-3
cdr3_aa: CASSLAGLTTDTQYF

v_call: TRBV19
j_call: TRBJ2-2
cdr3_aa: CASSPAGTNTGELFF

v_call: TRBV29-1
j_call: TRBJ1-1
cdr3_aa: CSVEASEAFF

v_call: TRBV19
j_call: TRBJ2-2
cdr3_aa: CASSINTNTGELFF

v_call: TRBV10-2
j_call: TRBJ2-7
cdr3_aa: CASRRQTSEQYF

v_call: TRBV3-1
j_call: TRBJ2-4
cdr3_aa: CASSPHGGDIQYF

v_call: TRBV5-1
j_call: TRBJ2-2
cdr3_aa: CASSLLAGNTGELFF

v_call: TRBV9
j_call: TRBJ1-2
cdr3_aa: CASSATQGSYGYTF

v_call: TRBV11-3
j_call: TRBJ2-5
cdr3_aa: CASSLGLGGPQYF

v_call: TRBV25-1
j_call: TRBJ2-3
cdr3_aa: CASSPIATSTDTQYF

v_call: TRBV11-3
j_call: TRBJ2-5
cdr3_aa: CASSLRGRAGETQYF